A single sample gave rise to the 15 T cell receptor beta chains below, sequenced in a study of STAT5B mutations in CD4+ large granular lymphocyte leukemia. Some clones are missing from TCRdb's copy, which holds only in-frame ones; the method was immunoSEQ multiplex PCR. This table has 40,000 to 45,000 clones, roughly 81% appearing once. The sequenced sample was CD4+ T cells from blood buffy coats. These receptors came from a human donor in good health.

This rearrangement joins TRBV28 to TRBJ1-6; the match to TRBD1 covers 7 bases. Germline trimming cut 5 bases from V and 6 bases from J; bases unmatched to any gene: 4. Germline V lookup: CDR1 MDHEN, CDR2 SYDVKM. The CDR3 covers 14 residues. The CDR3 DNA reads TGTGCCAGCAGTCCGGGACAGAGTAATTCACCCCTCCACTTT. Residues: CASSPGQSNSPLHF.

The chain has TRBV30 and TRBJ1-3; 7 bases are shared with TRBD1. The CDR3 has 12 residues. Germline CDR1 and CDR2: GTSNPN and SVGIG (reference sequence). V was clipped by 7 bases and J by 4 bases; unmatched bases: 4. The CDR3 spells CALTGSGNTIYF. In nucleotides, the CDR3 is TGTGCCTTGACAGGGTCCGGAAACACCATATATTTT.

This clone has a single count. The chain has TRBV7-2 and TRBJ2-7, with no clear D. CDR3 size: 14 residues. Germline V gene sequence: CDR1 SGHTA, CDR2 FQGNSA. V dropped 1 base and J dropped 0 bases, with 7 bases sitting between them. The CDR3 DNA sequence: TGTGCCAGCAGCTTAGGCGCCAGCTCCTACGAGCAGTACTTC. This translates into CASSLGASSYEQYF.

CDR3 sequence (DNA): TGTGCCAGCAGCTTGTCTAGCGGGAGATCCTACAATGAGCAGTTCTTC. Translating gives CASSLSSGRSYNEQFF. The genes are TRBV5-6 and TRBJ2-1; 10 bases match TRBD2. The ends lost 1 base at V and 1 base at J; junction bases unmatched: 2. CDR3 length: 16 amino acids. CDR1 and CDR2 (germline): SGHDT, YYEEEE.

The chain employs TRBV9 and TRBJ2-1; 9 nucleotides match TRBD1. CDR1 SGDLS and CDR2 YYNGEE come from the germline V gene. The CDR3 consists of 16 residues. Trimming at V came to 0 bases and at J to 6 bases, leaving 7 bases not matched to a gene. The CDR3 DNA sequence: TGTGCCAGCAGCGTAGGTGGGACAGGGACATCCAATGAGCAGTTCTTC. Its translation is CASSVGGTGTSNEQFF. The full variable domain, completed using reference TRBV9 and TRBJ2-1, is DSGVTQTPKHLITATGQRVTLRCSPRSGDLSVYWYQQSLDQGLQFLIQYYNGEERAKGNILERFSAQQFPDLHSELNLSSLELGDSALYFCASSVGGTGTSNEQFFGPGTRLTVL.

The V gene is TRBV4-3, the J gene TRBJ1-1; D ambiguous. CDR3 size: 15 residues. Germline lookup yields CDR1 LGHNA and CDR2 YSLEER. The germline V and J ends were trimmed by 0 bases and 1 base, with 9 bases remaining between them. This chain's CDR3 is CASSQEIVANTEAFF. The DNA for the CDR3 is TGCGCCAGCAGCCAAGAAATTGTAGCGAACACTGAAGCTTTCTTT.

The chain joins TRBV11-3 to TRBJ2-3; D may be TRBD1 (6 bases). There are 15 residues in the CDR3. Between the trimmed V and J ends, which lost 2 bases and 0 bases, there was a span of 9 bases. The germline gives CDR1 SGHNT, CDR2 YENEEA. CDR3 amino acids: CASSLRGQSTDTQYF. The CDR3 DNA reads TGTGCCAGCAGCTTAAGGGGACAAAGCACAGATACGCAGTATTTT.

This rearrangement joins TRBV6-6 to TRBJ1-2; the D gene is possibly TRBD1 (5 bases). V was shortened by 7 bases and J by 8 bases, with 14 bases between the two germline ends. This CDR3 is 12 amino acids long. Looked up from germline, CDR1 is MNHNY and CDR2 is SVGAGI (reference sequence). The CDR3, as DNA: TGTGCCAGCAACCCAGGGAGAGGAGGCTACACCTTC. Protein: CASNPGRGGYTF.

This clone was counted a single time. The chain combines TRBV9 with TRBJ2-5, with D perhaps TRBD2 (6 bases). The germline CDR1 and CDR2 sequences are SGDLS and YYNGEE. Trimming left V 6 bases short and J 5 bases short, with 20 bases between. CDR3 size: 15 residues. This chain's CDR3 is CASTKAGTPIETQYF. In DNA form, the CDR3 reads TGTGCCAGCACCAAGGCCGGGACTCCCATTGAGACCCAGTACTTC.

This clone has only a few counts. The V call is TRBV29-1, the J call TRBJ1-2; no clear D gene. Trimming removed 2 bases at V and 4 bases at J, with 14 bases between. Germline V gene lookup returns CDR1 SQVTM and CDR2 ANQGSEA. CDR3 size: 14 residues. The CDR3 coding sequence is TGCAGCGTTGAAAGACGGACGGACTTCTATGGCTACACCTTC. It translates to CSVERRTDFYGYTF.

The chain has TRBV7-3 and TRBJ2-7, with 10 bases fitting TRBD2. Germline V gene sequence: CDR1 SGHTA, CDR2 FQGTGA. The J segment lost 7 bases and the V segment lost 0 bases, leaving 9 bases of the junction unmatched. This CDR3 spans 16 amino acids. CDR3 nucleotide sequence: TGTGCCAGCAGCTTAACACCTAGCGGGGGAGGCGGGGAGCAGTACTTC. Encoded protein: CASSLTPSGGGGEQYF.

The V and J genes are TRBV6-1 and TRBJ2-5; possible D gene TRBD1, 5 bases. From germline, CDR1 is MNHNS and CDR2 SASEGT. The CDR3 extends over 14 amino acids. V lost 7 bases and J 11 bases, leaving 23 bases between the germline ends. CDR3 loop: CASTIQGSPVTQYF. CDR3 coding DNA: TGTGCCAGCACCATCCAGGGCTCCCCGGTTACACAGTACTTC.

The CDR3 nucleotides are TGCGCCAGCAGCCCCAGCGGAGGGAAGTACGAGCAGTACTTC. It translates to CASSPSGGKYEQYF. This chain links TRBV4-3 with TRBJ2-7; D perhaps matches TRBD2 (6 bases). V lost 4 bases and J lost 4, with 14 bases in between. This CDR3 spans 14 amino acids. Germline CDR1 is LGHNA and CDR2 is YSLEER.

This sequence joins TRBV9 and TRBJ1-2; unclear D gene. This CDR3 has 12 residues. V gave up 4 bases and J gave up 8 bases, with 12 bases separating them. Germline V gene lookup returns CDR1 SGDLS and CDR2 YYNGEE. This CDR3 is CASSPPPGGYTF. The CDR3 nucleotides are TGTGCCAGCAGCCCACCCCCGGGGGGCTACACCTTC.

This chain uses TRBV7-2 with TRBJ2-7; 7 nucleotides line up with TRBD2. CDR3 length: 15 amino acids. Germline loops: CDR1 SGHTA, CDR2 FQGNSA. Losses at the gene ends were 5 bases for V and 0 bases for J; bases not matched to a gene: 7. Here the CDR3 reads CASSLIAGDSYEQYF. DNA of the CDR3: TGTGCCAGCAGCCTTATAGCGGGTGACTCCTACGAGCAGTACTTC.